The clone carrying this TCR beta chain was detected only once. No antigen is known for it. This record comes from a study of shared clonotypes between healthy human individuals. Study-level information: Three CD4 naive, three CD4 memory, two CD8 naive and one CD8 memory plate were used per donor.

The protocol was immunoSEQ multiplex PCR, while the TCRdb copy is restricted to in-frame clones and leaves out a portion. Here the sample spans about 690,000 clones, roughly 91% being singletons. Broader study findings: Richness estimates generally favored naive over memory subsets. Clonotypes shared by all four sorted-subset donors had higher generation probabilities than non-shared clonotypes.

Input material: memory CD8+ T cells from PBMCs. Indicated subset: CD45RO+ cells pooled with CCR7-negative TemRA cells. This receptor was identified in a man between 18 and 35 years old in good health. Some clones in this sample may be carry-over from other donors' samples.

The CDR3 spells CASSFTPERFYEQYF. The CDR3 DNA reads TGTGCCAGCAGTTTCACCCCGGAGCGGTTCTACGAGCAGTACTTC. This chain links TRBV11-2 with TRBJ2-7; possibly TRBD2 for D (5 bases). This CDR3 contains 15 residues. The V and J ends lost 6 bases and 3 bases respectively, with 18 bases between them. Per germline, CDR1 SGHAT and CDR2 FQNNGV.